This T cell receptor beta chain was documented in a study of response to subunit inactivated influenza vaccine. J gave up 2 bases and V 3 bases, and 5 bases lay outside the gene matches. This CDR3 spans 15 amino acids. The germline V gene encodes CDR1 LNHDA and CDR2 SQIVND (reference sequence). TCRdb re-called the RT-PCR reads with MiXCR, one entry per CDR3 protein. The sample includes 180,000 or so distinct CDR3 sequences, approximately 12% of them seen just once. The same data also contributed to another study, on T cells expressing NK-cell markers. This second report adds: Synthesis of TCR beta cDNA relied on 5'RACE template switching carrying UMIs.

The sequence was obtained from a man in his forties or fifties who received an inactivated influenza vaccine. The sequenced sample was CD8+ T cells sorted from PBMCs, obtained approximately 13 days after vaccination. This chain connects TRBV19 to TRBJ2-7; 9 bases map to TRBD2. The CDR3 nucleotides read TGTGCCAGTAGTATCGGGCTAGCGGGACCCTACGAGCAGTACTTC. Translated: CASSIGLAGPYEQYF.